Each of the 11 T cell receptor beta chains below was sequenced from the same sample in a study of beta chain features in type 1 diabetes. General study results and limits: All four CD4+ subsets from Type 1 diabetes patients carried moderately but significantly shorter TCRB CDR3s.

No antigen has been assigned to these receptors. Expressed TCRB transcripts got sequenced, as all isolated RNA was reverse transcribed. Sequencing used immunoSEQ multiplex PCR; TCRdb keeps in-frame clones, though not all of them. The table has 300,000 to 400,000 clones, approximately 13% seen once; the top ten hold about 0.015%. Sequences were obtained from naive CD4+ T cells from blood. The receptors were sampled from a woman between 18 and 29 years old with type 1 diabetes.

The V and J genes are TRBV7-2 and TRBJ2-1; 14 nucleotides agree with TRBD2. The CDR3 loop spans 15 amino acids. V gave up 2 bases and J gave up 7 bases; unmatched junction bases: 1. From germline, CDR1 is SGHTA and CDR2 FQGNSA. The CDR3: CASSLRTSGRNEQFF. As DNA, the CDR3 is TGTGCCAGCAGCTTACGGACTAGCGGGAGGAATGAGCAGTTCTTC.

The chain links TRBV18 to TRBJ1-5; possible D gene TRBD1, 5 bases. CDR1 and CDR2 (germline): KGHSH, LQKENI. This CDR3 is 15 amino acids long. The V and J ends lost 3 bases and 2 bases respectively, with 11 bases between them. Here the CDR3 reads CASSPAGPGNQPQHF. The CDR3 DNA reads TGTGCCAGCTCACCGGCAGGGCCCGGCAATCAGCCCCAGCATTTT.

CDR3 loop: CASSVEASGGREQFF. The CDR3 DNA follows: TGTGCCAGCAGCGTAGAGGCTAGCGGGGGGAGGGAGCAGTTCTTC. The J gene is TRBJ2-1, the V gene TRBV9; the match to TRBD2 covers 11 bases. The trim removed 0 bases at V and 10 bases at J, leaving 6 bases unmatched. The CDR3 has 15 amino acids. In germline, CDR1 is SGDLS, CDR2 YYNGEE.

This clone was detected only a few times. The CDR3 nucleotides read TGTGCCAGCAGTTTCCAGCGGGAGCCACCCTACGAGCAGTACGTC. Protein sequence: CASSFQREPPYEQYV. The chain is built from TRBV28 and TRBJ2-7, with 8 bases identical to TRBD2. Germline CDR1 reads MDHEN; CDR2 reads SYDVKM. This CDR3 has 15 residues. V was pared by 3 bases and J by 2 bases, with 6 bases of the junction left unmatched.

The rearrangement joins TRBV18 to TRBJ1-1, with no clear D. Trimming took 2 bases from V and 10 from J, leaving 11 bases between them. CDR1 and CDR2 (germline): KGHSH, LQKENI. The CDR3 runs to 12 residues. The CDR3 region has the DNA TGTGCCAGCTCACCAGCCGGAGTCGTAGCTTTCTTT. It translates to CASSPAGVVAFF.

The chain combines TRBV30 with TRBJ2-7; no definite D call. Germline CDR1 GTSNPN, CDR2 SVGIG (reference sequence). Trimming took off 1 base at V and 3 bases at J, with 4 bases between the two ends. The length of the CDR3 is 11 residues. Here the CDR3 reads CAWSASYEQYF. The DNA of the CDR3 is TGTGCCTGGAGTGCTAGCTACGAGCAGTACTTC.

The chain links TRBV7-2 to TRBJ2-1, with D possibly matching TRBD2 (7 bases). V was cut by 7 bases and J by 4 bases, with 14 bases left in between. Germline V gives CDR1 SGHTA, CDR2 FQGNSA. CDR3 length: 14 residues. DNA of the CDR3: TGTGCCAGCACCAAGGGGGAGGGATACAATGAGCAGTTCTTC. Amino acids: CASTKGEGYNEQFF.

This clone was counted only a few times. The gene calls are TRBV18 and TRBJ1-1; tentative D call: TRBD1 (6 bases). Per the germline V gene, CDR1 is KGHSH and CDR2 is LQKENI. Trimming removed 3 bases from V and 4 bases from J, with 15 bases in between. The CDR3 totals 15 residues. CDR3 sequence: CASSPTGNLRTEAFF. The CDR3 DNA follows: TGTGCCAGCTCACCTACAGGGAATCTTCGCACTGAAGCTTTCTTT.

This clone was seen more than once but under ten times. The chain carries TRBV20-1 and TRBJ1-5, with D possibly matching TRBD1 (5 bases). There are 11 residues in the CDR3. Germline V CDR1 and CDR2: DFQATT, SNEGSKA (reference sequence). V shed 1 base and J shed 8 bases, with 6 bases lying between them. CDR3 sequence (DNA): TGCAGTGCTAGAGTAGGGGAGCCCCAGCATTTT. It translates to CSARVGEPQHF.

This clone was seen only once. The chain joins TRBV9 to TRBJ2-1, with TRBD2 matching over 12 bases. This CDR3 has 16 amino acids. The V segment lost 3 bases and the J segment 2 bases; nucleotides outside the gene matches: 3. Germline V lookup: CDR1 SGDLS, CDR2 YYNGEE. The CDR3 DNA is TGTGCCAGCAGCGCCCGGACTAGCGGGACCTACAATGAGCAGTTCTTC. Protein: CASSARTSGTYNEQFF. The complete variable domain, with remaining parts taken from reference TRBV9 and TRBJ2-1, reads DSGVTQTPKHLITATGQRVTLRCSPRSGDLSVYWYQQSLDQGLQFLIQYYNGEERAKGNILERFSAQQFPDLHSELNLSSLELGDSALYFCASSARTSGTYNEQFFGPGTRLTVL.

V is TRBV27 and J is TRBJ1-5; D may be TRBD1 (5 bases). The CDR3 is 13 residues long. Germline values: CDR1 MNHEY, CDR2 SMNVEV (reference sequence). Trimming left V 5 bases short and J 6 bases short, with 11 bases between. DNA for the CDR3: TGTGCCAGCAGTGGGAGGGGAGGTCAGCCCCAGCATTTT. It translates to CASSGRGGQPQHF.